This TCR beta chain was sequenced in a study of blood T cells in healthy people across ages (dated by TCRdb to the mid-2010s). A note on the overall study: In model experiments, template switching captured roughly one uniquely barcoded TCR beta cDNA molecule for every two T cells. For two donors (one aged 18 to 30 and one aged 80 or older), the study analyzed two additional independent replicas of 1 million unique cDNA reads from the same blood draw. To avoid experimental bias, donors of different ages were randomly spread across the sequencing lanes. The study measured age-related changes in TCR beta repertoire diversity using deep sequencing normalized with unique cDNA molecular identifiers. The donors were divided into four age groups: young (average around 15 years), middle-aged (almost 40), aged (approximately 64) and long-lived (roughly 86). Results the study describes overall, beyond this receptor: Compared with the aged group, the long-lived group had more naive CD4+ T cells, fewer expanded clones and increased TCR diversity, suggesting age selection. Donor CMV infection status was unknown, potentially confounding age-related changes in expanded clonotypes. Observed TCR beta diversity per million T cells fell roughly linearly with age, and a significant reduction was already apparent by age around 40. The percentage of naive T cells measured by flow cytometry correlated strongly with observed TCR beta diversity. Since profiling was done on bulk unsorted PBMCs, naive and antigen-experienced compartments could not be conclusively compared. Estimates of total diversity from one million sequenced T cells were regarded as lower bounds and underestimates.

This clonotype was seen a handful of times. Its cognate antigen has yet to be identified. There are no base qualities to consult, and no much larger clone falls within one base. The CDR3, from cysteine to phenylalanine, totals 14 residues. Of the read, only the CDR3 DNA is kept; its 42 bases are in frame from base 1. As encoded in the germline V gene, CDR1 is SGHDN while CDR2 is FVKESK. The trim is 4 bases for V and 0 bases for J, with a gap of 9 bases between the germline ends. Systemically healthy Caucasian individuals from Russia, some 36 in total and aged about 6 to 95 years, were included as donors. Approximately 9.3 milliliters of peripheral blood were drawn from each donor into EDTA-treated Vacutainer tubes. Ficoll-Paque density-gradient centrifugation was used to isolate PBMCs, with at least 6.5 million obtained per sample. Total RNA was extracted from PBMCs with Trizol reagent, with at least 6 micrograms obtained per sample. Naive CD45RAhigh/CD27high T cell percentages were measured by flow cytometry on a PBMC aliquot from every donor.

The library was obtained by 5' RACE. The reads were generated on an Illumina HiSeq 2500. The second PCR ran for roughly 6 to 11 cycles and used a J-beta primer mix along with a sample-barcoded 5' primer. Each TCR beta cDNA molecule received a unique molecular identifier from a template-switch 5' adaptor carrying 12 random nucleotides. At least 2.5 million CDR3-containing paired-end reads were obtained from each sample. All of the RNA was converted into first-strand cDNA using the Mint cDNA synthesis kit, with a TRBC-specific oligonucleotide serving as the primer. After uracil-DNA glycosylase treatment, a first 18-cycle PCR used universal primers M1SS and BC2_uni_R on all cDNA. On the study's bioinformatics: For normalization, 1 million high-quality reads, each with a distinct molecular identifier, were randomly selected from each sample. Instead of being binned into consensus sequences, reads that shared molecular identifiers were thrown out. CDR3 identification, clonotype clustering and error correction used MiTCR with a Q25 quality threshold and the strictest error-elimination algorithm. A nonparametric unseen species model with Euler transformation was used to estimate lower-bound total TCR beta diversity. Through fastp at Q25 and MiXCR, TCRdb rebuilt clones from the public reads, retaining in-frame beta chains. For every CDR3 protein sequence, its rows merge into one entry that carries the most common genes and DNA. The V and J calls were determined by TCRdb, not by the authors. The sample yields about 1.5 million distinct CDR3 sequences; around 39% were counted once. Of the sample, approximately 7.9% is held by the ten largest clones.

Material for sequencing was blood. The sequence came from a woman under 30 in good health. The chain was built from TRBV14 and TRBJ2-5, with the D gene not confidently named. Here is the DNA: TGTGCCAGCAGCCCAACGACCAACCAAGAGACCCAGTACTTC. Its amino acids are CASSPTTNQETQYF.